This T cell receptor beta chain was observed in a study of beta chain features in type 1 diabetes. Findings and limits, study-wide: Shortening that was moderate but significant affected the TCRB CDR3s of Type 1 diabetes patients in all four CD4+ subsets.

This CDR3 is built from 15 residues. The V and J ends lost 4 bases and 6 bases respectively, with 18 bases between them. CDR1 is MGHDK and CDR2 is SYGVNS in the germline V gene. Concerning this clone: What it recognizes is unknown.

Expressed TCRB transcripts got sequenced, as all isolated RNA was reverse transcribed. Only in-frame clones appear in the TCRdb table, and some are missing; sequencing was by immunoSEQ multiplex PCR. Counted here are 300,000 to 400,000 clones, 13% occurring once; the ten biggest clones make up nearly 0.015%. The chain combines TRBV25-1 with TRBJ1-2, with D possibly matching TRBD1 (5 bases). The sequence derives from a woman younger than 30 with type 1 diabetes. Sequenced: naive CD4+ T cells from blood. The CDR3: CASSGMGRGGDGYTF. CDR3 DNA sequence: TGTGCCAGCAGTGGGATGGGGAGGGGTGGCGATGGCTACACCTTC.